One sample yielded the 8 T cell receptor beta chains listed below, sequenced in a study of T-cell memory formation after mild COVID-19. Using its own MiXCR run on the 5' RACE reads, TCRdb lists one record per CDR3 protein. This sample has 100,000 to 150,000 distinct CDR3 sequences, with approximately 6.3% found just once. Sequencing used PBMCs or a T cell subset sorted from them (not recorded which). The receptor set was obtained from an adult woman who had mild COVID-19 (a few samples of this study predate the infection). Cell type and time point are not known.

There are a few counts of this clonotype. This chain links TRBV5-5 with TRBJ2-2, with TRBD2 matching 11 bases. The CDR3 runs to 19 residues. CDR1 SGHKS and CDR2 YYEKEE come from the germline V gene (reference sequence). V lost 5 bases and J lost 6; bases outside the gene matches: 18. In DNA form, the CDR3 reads TGTGCCAGCAGTCACCCGGTGGGGACTAGCGGAGGGGGTGCCGGGGAGCTGTTTTTT. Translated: CASSHPVGTSGGGAGELFF.

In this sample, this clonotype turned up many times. CDR3: CASSSRRLAGVTDTQYF. CDR3 DNA sequence: TGTGCCAGCAGCTCCCGGCGACTAGCGGGAGTGACAGATACGCAGTATTTT. J is TRBJ2-3 and V is TRBV7-2, with TRBD2 matching 12 bases. Germline-derived CDR1 and CDR2 are SGHTA and FQGNSA. V shed 4 bases and J 3 bases; nucleotides not matched to a gene: 8. The CDR3 sequence is 17 residues long. Full variable domain (outside the CDR3, taken from reference TRBV7-2 and TRBJ2-3): GAGVSQSPSNKVTEKGKDVELRCDPISGHTALYWYRQSLGQGLEFLIYFQGNSAPDKSGLPSDRFSAERTGGSVSTLTIQRTQQEDSAVYLCASSSRRLAGVTDTQYFGPGTRLTVL.

The CDR3 nucleotides read TGTGCCAGCAGCTCTCCGGGTAGCGGGGGTACAACAGATACGCAGTATTTT. It is translated as CASSSPGSGGTTDTQYF. The chain combines TRBV7-8 with TRBJ2-3; 9 bases agree with TRBD2. The CDR3 spans 17 residues. The germline V gene encodes CDR1 SGHVS and CDR2 FQNEAQ. V dropped 4 bases and J dropped 3; count of bases not matched to a gene: 11. The whole variable domain, remainder taken from reference TRBV7-8 and TRBJ2-3, is GAGVSQSPRYKVAKRGQDVALRCDPISGHVSLFWYQQALGQGPEFLTYFQNEAQLDKSGLPSDRFFAERPEGSVSTLKIQRTQQEDSAVYLCASSSPGSGGTTDTQYFGPGTRLTVL.

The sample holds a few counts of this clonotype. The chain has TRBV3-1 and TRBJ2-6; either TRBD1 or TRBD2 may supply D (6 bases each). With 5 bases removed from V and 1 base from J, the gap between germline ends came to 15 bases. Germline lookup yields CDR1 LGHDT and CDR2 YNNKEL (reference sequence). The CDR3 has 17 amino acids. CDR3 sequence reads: CASSDLGGPSGANVLTF. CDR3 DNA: TGTGCCAGCAGCGACCTAGGGGGGCCTTCTGGGGCCAACGTCCTGACTTTC. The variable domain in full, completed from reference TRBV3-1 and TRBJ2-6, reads DTAVSQTPKYLVTQMGNDKSIKCEQNLGHDTMYWYKQDSKKFLKIMFSYNNKELIINETVPNRFSPKSPDKAHLNLHINSLELGDSAVYFCASSDLGGPSGANVLTFGAGSRLTVL.

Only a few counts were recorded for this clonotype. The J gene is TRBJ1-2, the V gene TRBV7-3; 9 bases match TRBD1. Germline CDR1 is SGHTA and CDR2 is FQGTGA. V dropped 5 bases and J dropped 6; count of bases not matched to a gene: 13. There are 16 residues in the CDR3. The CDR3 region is CASSPEPGQGWNGYTF. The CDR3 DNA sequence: TGTGCCAGCAGCCCCGAACCGGGACAGGGTTGGAATGGCTACACCTTC.

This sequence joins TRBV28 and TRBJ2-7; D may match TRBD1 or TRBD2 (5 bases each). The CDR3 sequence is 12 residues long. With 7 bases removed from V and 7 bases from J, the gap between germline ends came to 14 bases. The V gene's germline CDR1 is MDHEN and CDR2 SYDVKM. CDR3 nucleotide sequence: TGTGCCAGCATCGACCCAGAGGGGGAGCAGTACTTC. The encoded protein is CASIDPEGEQYF.

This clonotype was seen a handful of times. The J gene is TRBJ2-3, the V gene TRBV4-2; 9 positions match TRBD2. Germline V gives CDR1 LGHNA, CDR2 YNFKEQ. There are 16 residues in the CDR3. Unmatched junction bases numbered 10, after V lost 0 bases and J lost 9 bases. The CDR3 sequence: CASSQDGLAGPLTQYF. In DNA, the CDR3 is TGTGCCAGCAGCCAAGATGGGCTAGCGGGGCCTTTGACGCAGTATTTT.

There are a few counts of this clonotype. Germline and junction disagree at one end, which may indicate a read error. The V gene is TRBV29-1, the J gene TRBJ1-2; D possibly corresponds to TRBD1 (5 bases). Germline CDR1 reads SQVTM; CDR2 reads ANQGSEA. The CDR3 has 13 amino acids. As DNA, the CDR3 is TGCAGCGTTGAAGATAGTCCCCAGGGAGGACGTCTCTTC. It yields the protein CSVEDSPQGGRLF.